Given below is one T cell receptor beta chain in context. This clone has a handful of counts. It has no known antigen specificity. Per-nucleotide qualities are absent, and no much larger clonotype sits a single base away. The sample originates from a study of cytomegalovirus exposure and HLA in healthy donors (dated by TCRdb to about 2017). Looking at the study overall: According to an earlier analysis of a few hundred of the donors, about 190 million T cells yielded 95 million to 140 million unique TCR beta sequences and approximately 300 Gb of sequence data. An early release covering over 500 HLA-typed donors comprised roughly 300 gigabases of sequencing data and roughly 86 million unique TCR sequences. Of the 398 genotyped donors, 81% were placed in the genetic ancestry cluster associated with self-reported Caucasian donors. The study was designed to test whether signatures of past pathogen exposure could be identified by cataloging public T cell receptors. The T cell repertoires of under 750 subjects were profiled by immunosequencing and related to cytomegalovirus serostatus. Along with the approximately 700-subject first cohort, a separate validation cohort of over a hundred different subjects was used. High-throughput TCR immunosequencing, statistical association of individual TCRs with disease status, and machine learning were combined to predict cytomegalovirus infection status. To study patterns of TCR occurrence, a later analysis re-analyzed previously published TCR beta repertoires from 666 donors and added high-resolution HLA genotyping. Rather than drawing on any new phenotypic data, the later analysis identified candidate immune exposures from TCR beta sequences and the way those sequences occurred across donors. An earlier analysis of 587 of the donors used high-throughput TCR beta sequencing to judge whether each TCR beta V gene segment behaved as functional or pseudogenic. Donor age, sex, ethnicity and CMV serostatus were collected together with the repertoire data. Genome-wide SNP genotypes for about 55% of the 666 donors were used in a later genetic analysis, which treated that subset as a discovery cohort. Every repertoire in the discovery cohort had been generated on one and the same sequencing platform. HLA typing included class I and class II loci at four-digit resolution. Typing coverage varied by locus: roughly 629-640 donors for A, B, C, DRB1 and DQB1; about 520 for DQA1; more than 600 for DPA1; approximately 450 for DPB1. Four or five DR-DQ haplotypes were treated as single units for association and clustering because of strong linkage in the cohort. Among roughly 400 genotyped donors of the cohort, an average of approximately 200,000 unique TCR beta nucleotide sequences was sequenced per donor, of which roughly 17% were non-productive. General conclusions and limits of the study: A later analysis associated around 16,000 TCR beta sequences with specific HLA alleles at a false discovery rate of 0.05. In vitro tests confirmed that a few of the cytomegalovirus-associated TCR beta chains recognize cytomegalovirus antigens. A later analysis found that HLA-associated TCR beta chains were more clonally expanded and had lower generation probabilities than equally common non-associated chains. The presence/absence analyses assumed that sequencing depth was roughly uniform across donors, and that assumption may not be true. Strong co-occurrence of HLA alleles, especially DR and DQ, made assigning TCR associations to individual alleles difficult. In the study, about 150 TCR beta chains were listed as associated with cytomegalovirus. Several of the top co-occurrence clusters appeared to be linked to parvovirus B19, influenza, CMV and Epstein-Barr virus, according to a later analysis. This cohort had only TCR beta chains sequenced, and the lack of alpha or paired-chain data limited which features could be detected. Some IMGT-functional V segments, including TRBV6-2 and TRBV6-3, could not be distinguished by the 87-base-pair reads and were therefore excluded. A further reported finding was that TCR beta sequences accurately predicted the HLA-A and HLA-B alleles for most subjects in the first cohort. In a later analysis, the rate of TCR association differed among HLA loci, with DRB1 alleles having the most associated TCRs and HLA-C alleles having the fewest. Because counts were too low, around 17 rarely observed V segments, including chromosome 9 orphons, were left out of the earlier analysis of approximately 580 of the donors. Correlated functional status among segregating V segments might be attributable to linkage disequilibrium, but an unknown experimental factor could not be ruled out. According to a later genetic analysis, donors in an Asian-associated ancestry cluster had fewer N-insertions in productive TCRs than the approximately 690-donor mean. A group of highly shared sequence variants was considered likely to be a technical artifact of the sequencing pipeline. It was suggested by the authors that the approach could potentially be generalized to other disease states and immunological phenotypes. A later analysis found that most CMV-associated TCR beta chains appeared HLA-restricted, with HLA associations seemingly driven largely by CMV exposure. A later genetic analysis associated a missense DCLRE1C variant with V-gene and J-gene trimming of TCR beta chains, and an independent cohort replicated the association. Most TCR sequences were observed very rarely across donors, whereas some public TCRs were present in many individuals. An earlier analysis of around 540 of the donors showed that most TCR beta V segments appeared in productive rearrangements either about 90% or about 30% of the time, which broadly matched IMGT annotations. Because HLA typing was missing for some donors at each locus, association tests included only the typed subset. The classifier was reported to diagnose cytomegalovirus status with high specificity and sensitivity in both the original cohort and the validation cohort. CMV serostatus was the only immune exposure information available for the cohort.

The cohort consisted of 600 to 700 healthy bone marrow donors. At the time of sampling, every cohort member was nominally healthy, though immune exposures that went unrecorded were likely present. The donor was CMV seronegative and was included in the group of several hundred seronegative cohort members. A peripheral blood sample was provided by each donor, and peripheral blood mononuclear cells were used for TCR beta sequencing. The Qiagen DNeasy Blood Extraction Kit was used to extract genomic DNA from the blood cell samples. Library method: the immunoSEQ multiplex PCR assay. For the multiplex PCR, a mixture combining 60 forward primers for TCR Vbeta segments and 13 reverse primers for TCR Jbeta segments was used. The CDR3 region of rearranged TCR beta genes was amplified from genomic DNA with a multiplex PCR assay. The amplified TCR beta libraries were sequenced on the Illumina HiSeq System as 87-base-pair reads. From the authors' description of their analysis: Across the 500 to 750 repertoires, a later analysis counted 75 million to 90 million unique TCR beta chains, approximately 12 million of which were shared by at least two donors. Raw reads were error-corrected and collapsed into unique sequences by a nearest-neighbor algorithm in which closely related sequences were merged to remove PCR and sequencing errors. To assign V, D and J gene segments, CDR3 sequences were aligned to IMGT reference sequences. For a sequence to be retained, a match of at least six nucleotides to both a V gene segment and a J gene segment was required. A rearrangement was called productive if the CDR3 had no stop codons and remained in frame with V and J, and every other rearrangement was called non-productive. CDR3 was defined by IMGT convention, running from the second conserved V-encoded cysteine to the conserved J-encoded phenylalanine. The earlier analysis of 500 to 650 of the donors excluded any sequence lacking an unambiguous match to a single V gene segment. An earlier analysis of several hundred of the donors called V segments functional above 56.7% productive rearrangements and segregating when the between-donor standard deviation exceeded 5%. To diagnose cytomegalovirus status from the catalog of TCR beta chain sequences, a statistical classification framework was built. In a later analysis, V and J genes were assigned by comparing TCR nucleotide sequences against IMGT/GENE-DB human TR gene sequences. In a later analysis, CDR3 sequences and most-parsimonious VDJ recombination scenarios were assigned using the TCRdist pipeline. A later analysis defined each TCR beta chain by its CDR3 amino acid sequence plus V-gene family, and excluded reads lacking a unique V-gene family. To address suspected cross-contamination and a sequencing artifact, a later analysis removed approximately 600 highly shared, low-generation-probability nucleotide sequences. In a later analysis, a clonal expansion index for each public chain was calculated from normalized within-repertoire ranks of inferred template counts. A later analysis computed generation probabilities with a VDJ recombination model fitted to out-of-frame rearrangements, and checked the results against IGoR. Hypergeometric tests were used in a later analysis to score TCR-TCR, TCR-HLA and TCR-CMV co-occurrence, with a repertoire-size bias correction applied to the TCR pairs. False discovery rates were estimated in a later analysis by permuting HLA or CMV assignments 20 times. In a later analysis, co-occurring TCRs were grouped with DBSCAN, and TCRdist sequence similarity was added when clustering was performed within HLA-allele-positive subsets. For co-occurrence clustering, repertoires with fewer than 30,000 or more than 120,000 public chains were excluded, along with about five repertoires with anomalous nucleotide sharing. The clones in this table, taken by TCRdb from immuneACCESS, are in-frame only. Not every clone is retained; where verified, under half of the shortfall comes from an unresolved V gene, and the cause of the rest is unknown. The V and J calls and clone size were taken over from that table, and D and trimming were inferred from the DNA. The table for this sample lists approximately 220,000 clones; approximately 80% of them were counted only once. The top ten clones comprise more than 0.6% of the sample.

The CDR3 runs 14 residues from the cysteine to the phenylalanine. The kept DNA is CDR3 alone, 42 bases in frame from the first base. Reading the germline V gene gives CDR1 MNHEY and CDR2 SVGAGI. Germline trimming: 6 bases from V, 1 base from J; junction bases outside gene matches: 4. Sequenced input: PBMCs. The receptor comes from a boy between 2 and 10 years old in good health and CMV-seronegative. This chain joins TRBV6-5 to TRBJ1-1, with 8 junctional bases fitting TRBD1. The CDR3: CASSDQGANTEAFF. In nucleotide form, the sequence is TGTGCCAGCAGCGACCAGGGGGCGAACACTGAAGCTTTCTTT.